This T cell receptor (beta chain) originates from a study of blood T cell repertoires in COVID-19. Overall study: T cells, B-cell-depleted T cells, or PBMCs provided the cDNA or gDNA that served as material.

This CDR3 is 13 amino acids long. V was cut by 1 base and J by 2 bases, with 5 bases left in between. Germline CDR1 and CDR2: SGHAT and FQNNGV. How the authors handled the data: Estimation of nucleated cell counts was performed using reference gene primer amplification. The table came from immunoSEQ multiplex PCR; TCRdb's copy has only in-frame clones and leaves some out. That table supplies the V and J calls and clone size; D and trimming were determined from the DNA. The sample lists about 200,000 clones; around 86% were seen once. Enrolled through a virtual design, the participants were between roughly 18 and 90 years of age and came from roughly 22 US areas. Cohort allocation depended upon clinical history that participants reported. Comment on this clone: Distinct nucleotide sequences in the sample also encode this CDR3.

The gene calls are TRBV11-2 and TRBJ1-2; TRBD1 might be the D (5 bases). This receptor was identified in a woman in her thirties or forties in a cohort exposed to, infected with or recovered from COVID-19 (not recorded which). Specimen: PBMCs or T cells enriched from blood (not recorded which). The CDR3 DNA follows: TGTGCCAGCAGCTTAGGACAGAACTATGGCTACACCTTC. Protein product: CASSLGQNYGYTF.